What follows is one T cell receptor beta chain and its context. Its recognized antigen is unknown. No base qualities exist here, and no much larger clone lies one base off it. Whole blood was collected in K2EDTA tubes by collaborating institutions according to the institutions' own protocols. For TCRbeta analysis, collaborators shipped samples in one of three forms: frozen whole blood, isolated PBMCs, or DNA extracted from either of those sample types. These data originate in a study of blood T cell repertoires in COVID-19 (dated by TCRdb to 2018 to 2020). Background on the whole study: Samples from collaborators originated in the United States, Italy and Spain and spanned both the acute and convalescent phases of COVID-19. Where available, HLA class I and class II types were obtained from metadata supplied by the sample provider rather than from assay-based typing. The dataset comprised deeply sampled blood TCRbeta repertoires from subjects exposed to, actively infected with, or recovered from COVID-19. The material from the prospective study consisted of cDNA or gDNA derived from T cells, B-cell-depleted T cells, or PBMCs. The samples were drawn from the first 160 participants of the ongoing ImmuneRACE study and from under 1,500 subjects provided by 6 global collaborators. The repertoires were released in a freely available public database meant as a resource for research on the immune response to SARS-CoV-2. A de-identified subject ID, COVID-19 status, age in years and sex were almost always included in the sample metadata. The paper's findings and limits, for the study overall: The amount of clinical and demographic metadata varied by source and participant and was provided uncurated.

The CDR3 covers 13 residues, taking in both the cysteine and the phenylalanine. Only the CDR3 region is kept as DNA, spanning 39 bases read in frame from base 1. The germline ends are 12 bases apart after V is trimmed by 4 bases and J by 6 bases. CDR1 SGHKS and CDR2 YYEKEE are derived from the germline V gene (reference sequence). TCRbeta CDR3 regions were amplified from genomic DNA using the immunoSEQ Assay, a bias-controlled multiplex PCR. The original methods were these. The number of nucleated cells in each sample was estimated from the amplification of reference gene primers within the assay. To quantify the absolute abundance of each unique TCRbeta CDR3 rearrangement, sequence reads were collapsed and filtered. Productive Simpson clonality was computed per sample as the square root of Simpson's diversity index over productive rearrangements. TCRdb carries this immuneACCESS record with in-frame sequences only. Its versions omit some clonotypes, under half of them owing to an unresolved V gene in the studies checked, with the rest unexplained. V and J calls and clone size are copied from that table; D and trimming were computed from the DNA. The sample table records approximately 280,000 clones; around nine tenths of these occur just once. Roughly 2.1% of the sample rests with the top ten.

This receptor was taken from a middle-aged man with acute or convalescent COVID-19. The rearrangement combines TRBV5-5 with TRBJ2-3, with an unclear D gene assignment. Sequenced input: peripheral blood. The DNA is TGTGCCAGCAGCCCCCGAGCCCCTGATACGCAGTATTTT. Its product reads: CASSPRAPDTQYF. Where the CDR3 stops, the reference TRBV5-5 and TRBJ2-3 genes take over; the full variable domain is DAGVTQSPTHLIKTRGQQVTLRCSPISGHKSVSWYQQVLGQGPQFIFQYYEKEERGRGNFPDRFSARQFPNYSSELNVNALLLGDSALYLCASSPRAPDTQYFGPGTRLTVL.